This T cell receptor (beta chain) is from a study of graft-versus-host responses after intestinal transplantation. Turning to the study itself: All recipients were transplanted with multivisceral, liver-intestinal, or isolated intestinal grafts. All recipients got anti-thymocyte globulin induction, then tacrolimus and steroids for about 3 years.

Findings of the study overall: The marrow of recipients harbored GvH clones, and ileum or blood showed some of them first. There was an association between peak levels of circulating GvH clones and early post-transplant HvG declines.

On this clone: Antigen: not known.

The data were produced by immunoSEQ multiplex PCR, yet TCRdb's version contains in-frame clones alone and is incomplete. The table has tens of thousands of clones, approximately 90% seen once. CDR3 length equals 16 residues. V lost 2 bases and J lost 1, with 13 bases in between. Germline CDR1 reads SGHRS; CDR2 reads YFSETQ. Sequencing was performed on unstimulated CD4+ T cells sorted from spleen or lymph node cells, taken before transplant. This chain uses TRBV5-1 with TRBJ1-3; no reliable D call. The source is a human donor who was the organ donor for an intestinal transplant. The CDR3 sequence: CASSFGGPRSGNTIYF. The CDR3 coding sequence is TGCGCCAGCAGCTTCGGCGGTCCAAGGTCTGGAAACACCATATATTTT.